This passage covers 22 T cell receptor beta chains from one sample sequenced in a study of tumor-infiltrating lymphocytes in primary liver carcinoma. The authors took blood RNA from unsorted whole blood and also extracted germline DNA. Starting material of 400 to 600 ng total RNA yielded TCR beta cDNA via a constant-region primer. Libraries of TCR beta came from three nested multiplex PCR rounds with slightly modified ARM-PCR. A C-beta reverse primer was combined with TRBV1-TRBV30 forward primers in the first two PCR rounds, and each round had 10 cycles. TCRdb processed the multiplex PCR reads anew with MiXCR; each CDR3 protein has one entry. Of hundreds of thousands of distinct CDR3 sequences in the sample, around three fifths were seen once. Sequencing used peripheral blood. The receptors stem from a woman aged 25-40 years with primary liver carcinoma and hepatitis B virus infection.

The CDR3 DNA sequence: TGTGCCAGCAGCCTCAGACAGGGGTTGGAAGAGACCCAGTACTTC. This gives the protein CASSLRQGLEETQYF. The chain recombines TRBV7-9 with TRBJ2-5, with TRBD1 identical over 8 bases. The trim removed 5 bases at V and 3 bases at J, leaving 8 bases unmatched. This CDR3 is 15 amino acids long. The germline V gene has CDR1 SEHNR and CDR2 FQNEAQ (reference sequence).

In its sample, this clonotype was seen a few times. The chain couples TRBV6-6 to TRBJ2-7, with a possible D match to TRBD2 (6 bases). Trimming stripped 9 bases from V and 3 bases from J, with 21 bases between. The CDR3 runs 15 residues. Germline assignment: CDR1 MNHNY and CDR2 SVGAGI (reference sequence). The CDR3 reads CASRSGGFSNYEQYF. The CDR3 region has the DNA TGTGCCAGTAGGTCCGGGGGATTCTCTAACTACGAGCAGTACTTC.

This clonotype was observed a single time. V usage is TRBV11-2 and J usage is TRBJ2-3; TRBD1 might be the D (5 bases). The end of the DNA aligns better with TRBJ1-5, so the J call may be wrong. This CDR3 comprises 18 residues. The V gene's germline CDR1 is SGHAT and CDR2 FQNNGV. CDR3: CASSPSGGNGRVGDTQHF. The CDR3 DNA follows: TGTGCCAGCAGCCCCTCGGGTGGTAACGGGAGGGTAGGGGATACGCAGCATTTT.

V and J are TRBV11-2 and TRBJ2-1; 9 bases agree with TRBD2. Germline CDR1 SGHAT, CDR2 FQNNGV. The CDR3 spans 18 residues. CDR3 coding DNA: TGTGTCAACAGCATAGGTTCGCGGGAGGGCCCGGCGGGTAATGAGCAGTTCTTC. This encodes CVNSIGSREGPAGNEQFF.

A remark on this clonotype: This may come from a read error, since a much larger clone is one base off. As the CDR3 is not closed by the conserved phenylalanine or tryptophan, this likely results from a read error. The chain combines TRBV14 with TRBJ2-1; the D gene could be TRBD1 or TRBD2 (5 bases each). CDR1 is SGHDN and CDR2 is FVKESK in the germline V gene. The CDR3 is made up of 15 amino acids. Deletions cut 5 bases from V and 4 bases from J, with 15 bases between. The CDR3 is CASSGTGRTYNEQFL. In nucleotides, the CDR3 is TGTGCCAGCAGCGGCACGGGACGGACTTACAATGAGCAGTTCTTA.

Turning to this clonotype: This clone may be a read error of a much larger clone one base away. The V gene is TRBV4-2, the J gene TRBJ1-1, with D possibly matching TRBD1 (6 bases). CDR1 and CDR2 (germline): LGHNA, YNFKEQ. The V and J ends lost 3 bases and 6 bases respectively, with 17 bases between them. The CDR3 contains 15 residues. CDR3 protein: CASSQGGRSVAEAFF. CDR3 nucleotide sequence: TGTGCCAGCAGCCAGGGGGGCAGGTCGGTCGCTGAAGCTTTCTTT.

Details on this clonotype: Just one base apart from a much larger clone, this may be a read error. The rearrangement joins TRBV6-6 to TRBJ2-7; no firm D call. This CDR3 has 14 amino acids. Germline CDR1 is MNHNY and CDR2 is SVGAGI (reference sequence). The CDR3 loop is CTSSFWVAGYEQYF. The CDR3 region has the DNA TGTACCAGCAGTTTCTGGGTAGCCGGGTACGAGCAGTACTTC.

For this clonotype: The junction departs from germline at one end; a sequencing error may be responsible. Here the CDR3 reads CTSSYYPPDLGEQYF. In DNA form, the CDR3 reads TGTACCAGCAGTTACTACCCCCCGGACCTAGGGGAGCAGTACTTC. The chain links TRBV6-2 or TRBV6-3 to TRBJ2-7; no clear D. The CDR3 runs to 15 residues. Germline loops: CDR1 MNHEY, CDR2 SVGEGT.

J is TRBJ1-5 and V is TRBV7-8; D perhaps matches TRBD1 (6 bases). CDR1 and CDR2 from the germline V gene are SGHVS and FQNEAQ. The CDR3 length is 13 residues. V lost 9 bases and J lost 3, with 12 bases in between. CDR3 bases: TGTGCCAGTCAACAGGGATTCAATCAGCCCCAGCATTTT. Amino acid sequence: CASQQGFNQPQHF. Using reference TRBV7-8 and TRBJ1-5 for the parts outside the CDR3, the full variable domain is GAGVSQSPRYKVAKRGQDVALRCDPISGHVSLFWYQQALGQGPEFLTYFQNEAQLDKSGLPSDRFFAERPEGSVSTLKIQRTQQEDSAVYLCASQQGFNQPQHFGDGTRLSIL.

Comment on this clonotype: At one end, the junction sequence differs from germline, possibly due to a read error. The chain carries TRBV12-3 or TRBV12-4 and TRBJ1-5; D possibly corresponds to TRBD1 (6 bases). This CDR3 has 15 residues. CDR3 coding DNA: TGTGTCAGCAGGCCGACAGGACATAGCAATCAGCCCCAGCATTTT. This gives the protein CVSRPTGHSNQPQHF.

The rearrangement links TRBV12-5 to TRBJ2-3; 13 positions agree with TRBD2. This CDR3 comprises 18 residues. The germline V gene encodes CDR1 LGHNT and CDR2 FRNRAP. The J segment lost 4 bases and the V segment lost 7 bases, leaving 14 bases of the junction unmatched. CDR3 amino acids: CASEQGLAGVGLADTQYF. In nucleotides, the CDR3 is TGTGCTAGTGAACAAGGACTAGCGGGAGTAGGGTTAGCAGATACGCAGTATTTT.

This clonotype was counted only a few times. V is TRBV6-5 and J is TRBJ1-5, with 10 bases aligning to TRBD1. The germline V gene encodes CDR1 MNHEY and CDR2 SVGAGI. The CDR3 spans 14 residues. V shed 6 bases, J shed 9 bases, and the junction held 8 bases outside the gene matches. In DNA form, the CDR3 reads TGTGCCAGCAGCCTTGGACAGGGGGGATGGCCCCAGCATTTT. Its protein is CASSLGQGGWPQHF.

This clonotype was observed at least ten times. CDR3 loop: CASRQGHANTGELFF. The DNA of the CDR3 is TGTGCCAGCAGACAGGGACACGCGAACACCGGGGAGCTGTTTTTT. The chain combines TRBV11-2 with TRBJ2-2, with D perhaps matching TRBD1 (6 bases). Trimming pared 6 bases from V and 0 bases from J, leaving 11 bases between. The CDR3 loop spans 15 amino acids. Germline V CDR1 and CDR2: SGHAT, FQNNGV.

The V call is TRBV7-3, the J call TRBJ2-1, with 14 positions matching TRBD2. The CDR3 consists of 18 residues. V lost 5 bases, J lost 4 bases, and 10 bases stayed unmatched. Germline V gene lookup returns CDR1 SGHTA and CDR2 FQGTGA. The CDR3 spells CASSLLGTSGRTYNEQFF. The CDR3 DNA sequence: TGTGCCAGCAGCCTCTTAGGGACTAGCGGGAGAACTTACAATGAGCAGTTCTTC.

Turning to this clonotype: A clone one base away is much larger, so this may be a read error. The chain recombines TRBV29-1 with TRBJ2-3, with D uncertain. Germline CDR1 is SQVTM and CDR2 is ANQGSEA. The length of the CDR3 is 11 residues. The CDR3 loop is CSVEWWDMQYF. CDR3 bases: TGCAGCGTTGAATGGTGGGATATGCAGTATTTT.

This clonotype has a single count. This may be a read error, as it is one base from a much larger clone. It is likely a read error, because the conserved phenylalanine at the end of the CDR3 is missing. The V call is TRBV4-2, the J call TRBJ2-1, with 12 bases identical to TRBD2. The trim removed 1 base at V and 2 bases at J, leaving 6 bases unmatched. CDR1 and CDR2 (germline): LGHNA, YNFKEQ. The CDR3 sequence is 18 residues long. CDR3 residues: CASSQGLAGEGAYNEQFL. The CDR3 DNA reads TGTGCCAGCAGCCAAGGACTAGCGGGAGAGGGGGCCTACAATGAGCAGTTCTTA.

V is TRBV28 and J is TRBJ2-5; 7 bases map to TRBD1. With 5 bases clipped from V and 1 base from J, the junction kept 4 bases outside the gene matches. This CDR3 region has 14 residues. Germline-derived CDR1 and CDR2 are MDHEN and SYDVKM. The CDR3 DNA reads as TGTGCCAGCAGTGGGGACAGACCCCAAGAGACCCAGTACTTC. Translating it yields CASSGDRPQETQYF.

The chain couples TRBV6-5 to TRBJ1-4; D not certain. The germline CDR1 and CDR2 sequences are MNHEY and SVGAGI. The CDR3 runs 15 residues. V dropped 0 bases and J dropped 4 bases, with 9 bases sitting between them. CDR3 amino acids: CASSYSGRGNEKLFF. The CDR3 nucleotides read TGTGCCAGCAGTTACTCAGGTCGGGGTAATGAAAAACTGTTTTTT.

Comments on this clonotype: It may be a read error: a sequence one base away is much more abundant. V gene TRBV6-5 combines with J gene TRBJ2-3, with D possibly matching TRBD2 (7 bases). The CDR3 extends over 15 amino acids. Germline assignment: CDR1 MNHEY and CDR2 SVGAGI. CDR3 DNA sequence: TGTGCCAGCAGTTACTCGCCGGGGGGCACAGATACGCGGTATTTT. Encoded protein: CASSYSPGGTDTRYF.

Concerning this clonotype itself: The CDR3 carries no conserved terminal phenylalanine or tryptophan, so it likely arises from a read error. The chain uses TRBV4-1 and TRBJ2-7; D not resolved. The V end was cut by 6 bases, the J end by 5 bases, with 14 bases between. Germline assignment: CDR1 MGHRA and CDR2 YSYEKL. This CDR3 spans 13 amino acids. CDR3 nucleotides: TGCGCCAGCAGTCAAAACAACAAGGACGAGCAGTACTCC. It yields the protein CASSQNNKDEQYS.

The gene calls are TRBV28 and TRBJ2-7; 8 bases match TRBD1. Germline CDR1 and CDR2: MDHEN and SYDVKM. V was clipped by 7 bases and J by 6 bases; unmatched bases: 14. CDR3 length equals 15 residues. The CDR3 nucleotides read TGTGCCAGCACCCATGGACAGGGAGAATTTGGCGAGCAGTACTTC. This gives the protein CASTHGQGEFGEQYF.

In regard to this clonotype: Possible read error: a much larger clone is one base away. The CDR3 end shows no conserved phenylalanine or tryptophan, and so a read error is likely. The chain links TRBV12-3 or TRBV12-4 to TRBJ2-7, with 10 nucleotides matching TRBD2. With 6 bases clipped from V and 2 bases from J, the junction kept 7 bases outside the gene matches. The CDR3 loop spans 15 amino acids. DNA of the CDR3: TGTGCCAGCAGCTCTCGGACTAGCGGAACCTACGAGCAGTACATC. This gives the protein CASSSRTSGTYEQYI.